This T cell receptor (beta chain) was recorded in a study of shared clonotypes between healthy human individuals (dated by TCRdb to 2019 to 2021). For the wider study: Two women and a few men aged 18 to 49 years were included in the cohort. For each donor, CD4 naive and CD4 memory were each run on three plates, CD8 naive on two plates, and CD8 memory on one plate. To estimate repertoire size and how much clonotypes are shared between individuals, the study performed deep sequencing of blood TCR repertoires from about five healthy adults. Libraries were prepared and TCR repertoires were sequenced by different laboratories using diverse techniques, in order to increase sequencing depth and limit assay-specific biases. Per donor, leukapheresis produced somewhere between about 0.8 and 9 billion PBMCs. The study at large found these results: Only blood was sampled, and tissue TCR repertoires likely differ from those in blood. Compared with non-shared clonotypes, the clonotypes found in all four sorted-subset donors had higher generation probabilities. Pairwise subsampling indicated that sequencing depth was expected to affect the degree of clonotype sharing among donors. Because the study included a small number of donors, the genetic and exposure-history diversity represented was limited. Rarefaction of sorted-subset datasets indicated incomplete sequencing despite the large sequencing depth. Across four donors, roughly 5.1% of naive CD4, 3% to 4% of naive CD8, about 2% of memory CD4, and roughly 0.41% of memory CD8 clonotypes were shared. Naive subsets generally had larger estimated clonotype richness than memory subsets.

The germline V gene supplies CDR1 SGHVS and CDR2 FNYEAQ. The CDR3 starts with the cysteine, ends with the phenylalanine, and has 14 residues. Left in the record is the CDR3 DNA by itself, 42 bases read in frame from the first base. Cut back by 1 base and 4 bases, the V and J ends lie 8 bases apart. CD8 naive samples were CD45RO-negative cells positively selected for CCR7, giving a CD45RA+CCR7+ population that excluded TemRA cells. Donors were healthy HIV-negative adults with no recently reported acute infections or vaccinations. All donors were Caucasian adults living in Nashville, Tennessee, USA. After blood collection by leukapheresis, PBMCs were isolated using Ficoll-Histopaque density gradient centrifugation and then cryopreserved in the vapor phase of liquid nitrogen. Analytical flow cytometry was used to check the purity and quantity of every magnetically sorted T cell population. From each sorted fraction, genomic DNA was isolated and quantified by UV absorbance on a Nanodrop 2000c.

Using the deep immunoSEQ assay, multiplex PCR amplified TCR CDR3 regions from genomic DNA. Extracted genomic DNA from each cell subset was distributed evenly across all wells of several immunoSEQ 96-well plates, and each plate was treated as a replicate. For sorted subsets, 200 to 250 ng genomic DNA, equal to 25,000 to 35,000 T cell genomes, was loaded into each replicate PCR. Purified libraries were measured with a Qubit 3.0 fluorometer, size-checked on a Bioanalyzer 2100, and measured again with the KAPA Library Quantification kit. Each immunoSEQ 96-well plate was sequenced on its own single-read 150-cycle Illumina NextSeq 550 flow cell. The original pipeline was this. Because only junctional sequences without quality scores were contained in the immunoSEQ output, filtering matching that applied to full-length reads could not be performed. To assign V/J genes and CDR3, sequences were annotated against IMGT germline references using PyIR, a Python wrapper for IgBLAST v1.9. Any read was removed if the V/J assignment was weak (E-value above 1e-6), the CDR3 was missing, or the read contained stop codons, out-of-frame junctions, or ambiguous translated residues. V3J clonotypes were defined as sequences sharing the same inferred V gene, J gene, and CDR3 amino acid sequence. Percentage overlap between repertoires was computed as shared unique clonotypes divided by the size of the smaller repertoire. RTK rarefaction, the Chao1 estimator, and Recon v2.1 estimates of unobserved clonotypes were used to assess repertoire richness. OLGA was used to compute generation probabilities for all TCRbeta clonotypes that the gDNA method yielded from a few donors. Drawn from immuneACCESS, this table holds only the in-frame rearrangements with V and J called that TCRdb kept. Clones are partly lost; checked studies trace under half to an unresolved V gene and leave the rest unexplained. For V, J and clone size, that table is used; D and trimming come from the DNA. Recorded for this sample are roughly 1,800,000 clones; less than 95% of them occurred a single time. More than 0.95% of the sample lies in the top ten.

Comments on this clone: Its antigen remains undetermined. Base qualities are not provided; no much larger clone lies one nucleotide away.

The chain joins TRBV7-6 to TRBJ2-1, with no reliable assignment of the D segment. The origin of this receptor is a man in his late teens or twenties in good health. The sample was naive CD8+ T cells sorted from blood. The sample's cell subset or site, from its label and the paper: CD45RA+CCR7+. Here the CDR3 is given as CASSLDQDYNEQFF. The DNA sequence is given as TGTGCCAGCAGCTTAGACCAAGATTACAATGAGCAGTTCTTC.